Shown below are 22 T cell receptor beta chains from a single sample sequenced in a study of blood T cell repertoires in COVID-19. Here immunoSEQ multiplex PCR was the method, and the copy in TCRdb shows in-frame clones only, minus some. This table holds tens of thousands of clones, 82% found once. The sequencing sample was made of peripheral blood. All receptors derive from an older woman with acute or convalescent COVID-19.

This chain uses TRBV9 with TRBJ1-4; D unresolved. This CDR3 is built from 15 residues. Germline V gene sequence: CDR1 SGDLS, CDR2 YYNGEE. The germline V and J ends were trimmed by 4 bases and 3 bases, with 13 bases remaining between them. CDR3 residues: CASSPLGGSNEKLFF. The CDR3 nucleotides read TGTGCCAGCAGCCCCCTTGGAGGCTCTAATGAAAAACTGTTTTTT.

The rearrangement links TRBV28 to TRBJ1-2; weak D call: TRBD1 (6 bases). This CDR3 region has 18 residues. The V gene lost 5 bases and the J gene lost 0 bases, with 22 bases spanning the gap. The germline V gene has CDR1 MDHEN and CDR2 SYDVKM. The CDR3 DNA reads as TGTGCCAGCAGTCCGCAGTTGGGGGGGCCTTCTACTAACTATGGCTACACCTTC. Its protein is CASSPQLGGPSTNYGYTF.

The chain is built from TRBV5-1 and TRBJ2-5; 9 nucleotides align to TRBD1. CDR3 size: 15 residues. The germline gives CDR1 SGHRS, CDR2 YFSETQ. V shed 4 bases, J shed 5 bases, and the junction held 9 bases outside the gene matches. CDR3 bases: TGCGCCAGCAGCCAGGGACAGGGCGTCGCGGAGACCCAGTACTTC. It yields the protein CASSQGQGVAETQYF.

The gene calls are TRBV27 and TRBJ2-1; 10 positions agree with TRBD1. This CDR3 has 16 residues. The V gene's germline CDR1 is MNHEY and CDR2 SMNVEV (reference sequence). V was clipped by 6 bases and J by 7 bases; unmatched bases: 12. CDR3 sequence reads: CASSPGRTGGSNEQFF. As DNA, the CDR3 is TGTGCCAGCAGCCCCGGGCGGACAGGGGGGAGTAATGAGCAGTTCTTC.

The chain has TRBV19 and TRBJ2-2, with 8 positions matching TRBD1. Germline loops: CDR1 LNHDA, CDR2 SQIVND (reference sequence). V gave up 7 bases and J gave up 7 bases; unmatched junction bases: 8. The CDR3 sequence is 14 residues long. The CDR3 sequence is CASKGQGSFGELFF. The CDR3 DNA follows: TGTGCCAGTAAAGGACAGGGAAGTTTCGGGGAGCTGTTTTTT.

This chain uses TRBV3-1 (or the pseudogene TRBV3-2) with TRBJ2-1; 11 bases are shared with TRBD2. V trimming: 1 base; J trimming: 9 bases; junction bases outside the gene matches: 5. There are 15 residues in the CDR3. CDR1 is LGHDT, CDR2 YNNKEL, per germline (reference sequence). As DNA, the CDR3 is TGTGCCAGCAGCCAAGGACTAGCGGGGCTTGGTGAGCAGTTCTTC. This translates into CASSQGLAGLGEQFF.

This clone was counted a single time. This chain connects TRBV7-9 to TRBJ1-2; D is possibly TRBD1 (5 bases). Germline lookup yields CDR1 SEHNR and CDR2 FQNEAQ (reference sequence). The V and J ends lost 2 bases and 3 bases respectively, with 13 bases between them. The CDR3 has 15 residues. The CDR3 nucleotides are TGTGCCAGCAGCTTATATATCGACAGCGACTATGGCTACACCTTC. Protein: CASSLYIDSDYGYTF. The full variable domain, rest sourced from reference TRBV7-9 and TRBJ1-2, is DTGVSQNPRHKITKRGQNVTFRCDPISEHNRLYWYRQTLGQGPEFLTYFQNEAQLEKSRLLSDRFSAERPKGSFSTLEIQRTEQGDSAMYLCASSLYIDSDYGYTFGSGTRLTVV.

CDR3 residues: CASRQGLSGNTIYF. The CDR3 nucleotides read TGTGCCAGCAGGCAGGGGCTGTCTGGAAACACCATATATTTT. V usage is TRBV5-4 and J usage is TRBJ1-3, with D possibly matching TRBD1 (6 bases). The V end was cut by 5 bases, the J end by 1 base, with 10 bases between. Germline loops: CDR1 SGHNT, CDR2 YYREEE (reference sequence). The CDR3 consists of 14 residues.

This clone was counted only a few times. The rearrangement uses TRBV18 and TRBJ1-6, with 8 positions matching TRBD1. Per germline, CDR1 KGHSH and CDR2 LQKENI. Losses at the gene ends were 4 bases for V and 8 bases for J; bases not matched to a gene: 10. This CDR3 comprises 16 residues. In nucleotides, the CDR3 is TGTGCCAGCTCACTAAGGGCGACAGGGGTTTATTCACCCCTCCACTTT. It is translated as CASSLRATGVYSPLHF.

The chain couples TRBV7-9 to TRBJ1-6, with 9 nucleotides matching TRBD1. This CDR3 is 19 amino acids long. Trimming removed 4 bases from V and 0 bases from J; junction bases left unmatched: 10. Germline V gives CDR1 SEHNR, CDR2 FQNEAQ (reference sequence). In nucleotides, the CDR3 is TGTGCCAGCAGCTCGGGACAGGGCGCCGCTAGCTCCTATAATTCACCCCTCCACTTT. Translated, it gives CASSSGQGAASSYNSPLHF.

The chain uses TRBV14 and TRBJ2-1; TRBD2 aligns across 7 bases. This CDR3 has 19 residues. Germline lookup yields CDR1 SGHDN and CDR2 FVKESK. V trimming: 0 bases; J trimming: 3 bases; junction bases outside the gene matches: 14. The CDR3 protein is CASSQEIPDRLAVYNEQFF. The CDR3 DNA sequence: TGTGCCAGCAGCCAAGAAATCCCGGATAGGCTAGCGGTCTACAATGAGCAGTTCTTC. Based on the CDR3 plus reference TRBV14 and TRBJ2-1, the full variable domain is EAGVTQFPSHSVIEKGQTVTLRCDPISGHDNLYWYRRVMGKEIKFLLHFVKESKQDESGMPNNRFLAERTGGTYSTLKVQPAELEDSGVYFCASSQEIPDRLAVYNEQFFGPGTRLTVL.

A few counts support this clone. The chain employs TRBV19 and TRBJ1-2; 11 bases are a match to TRBD1. CDR1 LNHDA and CDR2 SQIVND come from the germline V gene (reference sequence). This CDR3 has 14 amino acids. V was pared by 10 bases and J by 5 bases, with 9 bases of the junction left unmatched. The CDR3 loop is CATSGDRGRYGYTF. CDR3 nucleotide sequence: TGTGCCACCTCGGGGGACAGGGGGAGATATGGCTACACCTTC.

The chain joins TRBV6-5 to TRBJ1-4; D call uncertain. The V and J ends lost 6 bases and 10 bases respectively, with 15 bases between them. CDR1 and CDR2 (germline): MNHEY, SVGAGI. The CDR3 sequence is 13 residues long. The CDR3, as DNA: TGTGCCAGCAGGGTGTCGGGAGAGGGAAAACTGTTTTTT. Protein: CASRVSGEGKLFF.

The chain has TRBV7-8 and TRBJ1-3, with unresolved D. Deletions cut 3 bases from V and 3 bases from J, with 6 bases between. The CDR3 length is 13 residues. The germline CDR1 and CDR2 sequences are SGHVS and FQNEAQ. The CDR3 here is CASSFLDGNTIYF. The DNA of the CDR3 is TGTGCCAGCAGCTTTCTAGATGGAAACACCATATATTTT.

The J gene is TRBJ2-7, the V gene TRBV7-2, with a tentative D call TRBD2 (6 bases). The CDR3 has 15 amino acids. The V and J ends lost 5 bases and 4 bases respectively, with 18 bases between them. CDR1 SGHTA and CDR2 FQGNSA come from the germline V gene. The CDR3 DNA reads as TGTGCCAGCAGCCTCACCGGGACGCGGGGTTACGAGCAGTACTTC. Translated, it gives CASSLTGTRGYEQYF.

The rearrangement joins TRBV10-3 to TRBJ1-6; D may be TRBD1 (5 bases). V was shortened by 2 bases and J by 8 bases, with 10 bases between the two germline ends. CDR3 length: 14 amino acids. From germline, CDR1 is ENHRY and CDR2 SYGVKD. The CDR3 bases are TGTGCCATCAGTGAGAGGGGCAGGGATTCACCCCTCCACTTT. Its translation: CAISERGRDSPLHF.

The CDR3 reads CASSTINSGFTTNEKLFF. CDR3 in DNA: TGTGCCAGCTCAACGATAAACTCAGGGTTTACAACTAATGAAAAACTGTTTTTT. The chain has TRBV18 and TRBJ1-4; possible D gene TRBD1, 5 bases. This CDR3 region has 18 residues. V gave up 5 bases and J gave up 0 bases, with 19 bases separating them. In germline, CDR1 is KGHSH, CDR2 LQKENI.

In its sample, this clone was seen once. J is TRBJ1-3 and V is TRBV4-2, with 7 bases that match TRBD1. V gave up 2 bases and J gave up 0 bases; unmatched junction bases: 10. The CDR3 has 18 amino acids. CDR1 is LGHNA and CDR2 is YNFKEQ in the germline V gene. CDR3 residues: CASSQSTGARSSGNTIYF. The CDR3 region has the DNA TGTGCCAGCAGCCAATCCACAGGGGCACGAAGCTCTGGAAACACCATATATTTT.

CDR3 bases: TGTGCCAGCAGCTTAAAGGACAGGGGGTCCTACAATGAGCAGTTCTTC. Encoded protein: CASSLKDRGSYNEQFF. The chain recombines TRBV7-3 with TRBJ2-1; 10 positions match TRBD1. V dropped 1 base and J dropped 1; count of bases not matched to a gene: 1. The CDR3 has 16 amino acids. Germline-derived CDR1 and CDR2 are SGHTA and FQGTGA.

The chain is built from TRBV19 and TRBJ1-5, with D uncertain. The germline CDR1 and CDR2 sequences are LNHDA and SQIVND (reference sequence). CDR3 size: 12 residues. The V gene lost 1 base and the J gene lost 9 bases, with 7 bases spanning the gap. The CDR3 here is CASSIGVGPQHF. Here the CDR3 DNA reads TGTGCCAGTAGTATAGGAGTCGGGCCCCAGCATTTT. Using reference TRBV19 and TRBJ1-5 for the parts outside the CDR3, the full variable domain is DGGITQSPKYLFRKEGQNVTLSCEQNLNHDAMYWYRQDPGQGLRLIYYSQIVNDFQKGDIAEGYSVSREKKESFPLTVTSAQKNPTAFYLCASSIGVGPQHFGDGTRLSIL.

The rearrangement links TRBV18 to TRBJ1-3; TRBD1 agrees at 7 bases. The CDR3 runs to 15 residues. The germline V gene has CDR1 KGHSH and CDR2 LQKENI. The junction had 3 bases not matched to a gene; V was cut back by 3 bases and J by 1 base. As DNA, the CDR3 is TGTGCCAGCTCACCCGGGACAGATTCTGGAAACACCATATATTTT. It specifies CASSPGTDSGNTIYF.

The CDR3 sequence is CASSPSDRSLGDTIYF. The CDR3 DNA reads as TGTGCCAGCAGTCCGAGCGACAGATCCCTCGGAGACACCATATATTTT. The genes are TRBV6-6 and TRBJ1-3; D is perhaps TRBD1 (5 bases). CDR1 is MNHNY and CDR2 is SVGAGI in the germline V gene (reference sequence). This CDR3 is 16 amino acids long. The V and J ends lost 5 bases and 8 bases respectively, with 22 bases between them.